A single sample gave rise to the 23 T cell receptor beta chains below, sequenced in a study of patients and donors after allogeneic stem cell transplantation. TCRdb independently ran MiXCR on the RT-PCR reads; one entry per CDR3 protein. The repertoire holds about a million distinct CDR3 sequences, with around 17% as singletons. Sequencing used blood, either unsorted or a sorted T cell fraction (not recorded which). Receptors were obtained from a human donor who was either an allogeneic HSCT recipient or a stem cell or donor lymphocyte infusion donor (not recorded which). It is not recorded whose cells these are; they may come from a transplant donor.

This chain links TRBV24-1 with TRBJ2-1; 9 bases agree with TRBD2. The CDR3 length is 16 residues. Trimming took 0 bases from V and 8 from J; bases not matched to a gene: 7. Germline V gives CDR1 KGHDR, CDR2 SFDVKD. The CDR3 nucleotides read TGTGCCACCAGTGATTTGCGCCGGACTAGCGTCGATGAGCAGTTCTTC. It specifies CATSDLRRTSVDEQFF.

As DNA, the CDR3 is TGTGCCACCACGGACAGTAAGGAGTACTTC. It codes for CATTDSKEYF. The J gene is TRBJ2-7, the V gene TRBV28, with a possible D match to TRBD1 (6 bases). Trimming removed 10 bases at V and 11 bases at J, with 15 bases between. Germline values: CDR1 MDHEN, CDR2 SYDVKM. This CDR3 is built from 10 residues.

The chain combines TRBV7-2 with TRBJ2-1, with TRBD2 matching 12 bases. CDR3 size: 14 residues. Germline lookup yields CDR1 SGHTA and CDR2 FQGNSA. With 4 bases clipped from V and 10 bases from J, the junction kept 5 bases outside the gene matches. The CDR3 nucleotides read TGTGCCAGCAGCTCCCAGGGGACTAGCGGGGAGCAGTTCTTC. It translates to CASSSQGTSGEQFF.

This sequence joins TRBV6-1 and TRBJ2-1; maybe TRBD2 (6 bases). CDR3 size: 16 residues. Trimming pared 5 bases from V and 0 bases from J, leaving 14 bases between. Germline CDR1 MNHNS, CDR2 SASEGT. CDR3 protein: CASSRGRGSSYNEQFF. CDR3 nucleotides: TGTGCCAGCAGTCGGGGCCGGGGGAGCTCCTACAATGAGCAGTTCTTC.

V usage is TRBV10-3 and J usage is TRBJ1-2, with a weak D call TRBD1 (5 bases). Germline V gene lookup returns CDR1 ENHRY and CDR2 SYGVKD. The CDR3 is 13 amino acids. Trimming removed 7 bases from V and 7 bases from J, with 16 bases in between. Written as DNA, the CDR3 is TGTGCCATCAATGCGGAGAGGGGAGGTGGCTACACCTTC. This encodes CAINAERGGGYTF.

V gene TRBV9 combines with J gene TRBJ2-3; D possibly corresponds to TRBD1 (6 bases). With 3 bases removed from V and 5 bases from J, the gap between germline ends came to 16 bases. CDR3 size: 15 residues. Per germline, CDR1 SGDLS and CDR2 YYNGEE. The CDR3 DNA follows: TGTGCCAGCAGCGGCAGACAGGCTTGGGGAGATACGCAGTATTTT. Its translation is CASSGRQAWGDTQYF. Using reference TRBV9 and TRBJ2-3 for the parts outside the CDR3, the full variable domain is DSGVTQTPKHLITATGQRVTLRCSPRSGDLSVYWYQQSLDQGLQFLIQYYNGEERAKGNILERFSAQQFPDLHSELNLSSLELGDSALYFCASSGRQAWGDTQYFGPGTRLTVL.

The chain recombines TRBV7-9 with TRBJ2-5; D is uncertain. V was pared by 5 bases and J by 5 bases, with 15 bases between. Germline-derived CDR1 and CDR2 are SEHNR and FQNEAQ (reference sequence). The CDR3 consists of 14 residues. The CDR3 DNA follows: TGTGCCAGCAGCACCACTGTAGGATTGGAGACCCAGTACTTC. Its translation: CASSTTVGLETQYF. The entire variable domain, with the rest obtained from reference TRBV7-9 and TRBJ2-5, is as follows: DTGVSQNPRHKITKRGQNVTFRCDPISEHNRLYWYRQTLGQGPEFLTYFQNEAQLEKSRLLSDRFSAERPKGSFSTLEIQRTEQGDSAMYLCASSTTVGLETQYFGPGTRLLVL.

The chain joins TRBV7-2 to TRBJ2-1; 8 bases map to TRBD2. The V gene's germline CDR1 is SGHTA and CDR2 FQGNSA. The CDR3 length is 16 residues. The junction had 4 bases not matched to a gene; V was cut back by 0 bases and J by 3 bases. Here the CDR3 reads CASSLARGVLYNEQFF. The CDR3 nucleotides read TGTGCCAGCAGCTTAGCGCGGGGGGTGCTCTACAATGAGCAGTTCTTC.

This clonotype occurred many times. V gene TRBV5-1 combines with J gene TRBJ1-1; D ambiguous. The V and J ends lost 0 bases and 1 base respectively, with 7 bases between them. CDR1 and CDR2 from the germline V gene are SGHRS and YFSETQ. The CDR3 runs 14 residues. The DNA of the CDR3 is TGCGCCAGCAGCTTGGGCGGGCAGAACACTGAAGCTTTCTTT. Protein: CASSLGGQNTEAFF.

This clonotype was seen only a few times. The chain carries TRBV5-1 and TRBJ2-7, with 12 bases lining up with TRBD2. Germline CDR1 SGHRS, CDR2 YFSETQ. Losses at the gene ends were 0 bases for V and 5 bases for J; bases not matched to a gene: 6. This CDR3 has 16 residues. The CDR3 DNA reads TGCGCCAGCAGCTTGGAGCTAGCGGGGGGGTTCGACGAGCAGTACTTC. Protein: CASSLELAGGFDEQYF.

There are a few counts of this clonotype. CDR3 in DNA: TGTGCCAGCAGTTTGAAGCCCTACACAGATACGCAGTATTTT. Its translation: CASSLKPYTDTQYF. The J gene is TRBJ2-3, the V gene TRBV6-5; D is unclear. Trimming took 4 bases from V and 2 from J, leaving 10 bases between them. Germline lookup yields CDR1 MNHEY and CDR2 SVGAGI. This CDR3 region has 14 residues.

In this sample, this clonotype turned up many times. This chain connects TRBV10-3 to TRBJ1-2; D is unresolved. Germline CDR1 is ENHRY and CDR2 is SYGVKD. This CDR3 comprises 13 residues. Trimming left V 0 bases short and J 3 bases short, with 5 bases between. The DNA for the CDR3 is TGTGCCATCAGTGAGTCATCTCACTATGGCTACACCTTC. It encodes CAISESSHYGYTF.

CDR3 in DNA: TGTGCCAGCAGTTCCTCTCGACCGAGATACGAGCAGTACTTC. It translates to CASSSSRPRYEQYF. V usage is TRBV27 and J usage is TRBJ2-7; unclear D gene. Deletions cut 4 bases from V and 4 bases from J, with 14 bases between. The CDR3 length is 14 residues. The germline gives CDR1 MNHEY, CDR2 SMNVEV (reference sequence).

V is TRBV12-3 or TRBV12-4 and J is TRBJ2-5; 8 bases agree with TRBD2. The CDR3 sequence is 15 residues long. Losses at the gene ends were 4 bases for V and 5 bases for J; bases not matched to a gene: 9. CDR3 nucleotides: TGTGCCAGCAGTTCCGGGGGGGGAGTGCGGGAGACCCAGTACTTC. It encodes CASSSGGGVRETQYF.

This chain joins TRBV5-1 and TRBJ1-1; a possible D gene is TRBD1 (5 bases). The V gene's germline CDR1 is SGHRS and CDR2 YFSETQ. Trimming cost V 3 bases and J 1 base, with 19 bases left between them. The CDR3 loop spans 17 amino acids. The CDR3 sequence: CASSYPEGGAGNTEAFF. DNA for the CDR3: TGCGCCAGCAGCTACCCCGAAGGAGGGGCTGGGAACACTGAAGCTTTCTTT.

The chain links TRBV20-1 to TRBJ2-3; 8 bases agree with TRBD2. Germline V CDR1 and CDR2: DFQATT, SNEGSKA (reference sequence). The V and J ends lost 4 bases and 1 base, in that order; junction bases with no gene match: 7. This CDR3 contains 15 residues. The CDR3 is CSAIHGGVGTDTQYF. In DNA form, the CDR3 reads TGCAGTGCTATCCACGGGGGGGTAGGCACAGATACGCAGTATTTT.

The chain joins TRBV9 to TRBJ1-5, with 8 bases matching TRBD1. CDR3 size: 15 residues. The junction had 8 bases not matched to a gene; V was cut back by 3 bases and J by 6 bases. Germline CDR1 and CDR2: SGDLS and YYNGEE. CDR3 coding DNA: TGTGCCAGCAGCGCGGACCCGGACAGGGCTCAGCCCCAGCATTTT. Protein: CASSADPDRAQPQHF. Full variable domain (remainder filled in from reference TRBV9 and TRBJ1-5): DSGVTQTPKHLITATGQRVTLRCSPRSGDLSVYWYQQSLDQGLQFLIQYYNGEERAKGNILERFSAQQFPDLHSELNLSSLELGDSALYFCASSADPDRAQPQHFGDGTRLSIL.

This clonotype was detected a few times. The V gene is TRBV3-1, the J gene TRBJ2-5; 14 bases fit TRBD2. With V trimmed by 4 bases and J by 8 bases, 9 bases remained unmatched. Germline CDR1 and CDR2: LGHDT and YNNKEL (reference sequence). CDR3 length equals 16 residues. The CDR3 DNA follows: TGTGCCAGCAGCCCGAGACTAGCGGGAGGGCAAACCACCCAGTACTTC. This codes for CASSPRLAGGQTTQYF.

This clonotype was seen only a few times. CDR3 bases: TGTGCCAGCAGCCCCGGGACTAGAAAGCAAGAGACCCAGTACTTC. This codes for CASSPGTRKQETQYF. The rearrangement joins TRBV7-2 to TRBJ2-5, with 8 bases fitting TRBD2. V dropped 5 bases and J dropped 2; count of bases not matched to a gene: 7. Germline assignment: CDR1 SGHTA and CDR2 FQGNSA. The CDR3 runs 15 residues. The variable domain in full, with the rest retrieved from reference TRBV7-2 and TRBJ2-5, is GAGVSQSPSNKVTEKGKDVELRCDPISGHTALYWYRQSLGQGLEFLIYFQGNSAPDKSGLPSDRFSAERTGGSVSTLTIQRTQQEDSAVYLCASSPGTRKQETQYFGPGTRLLVL.

Only a few counts were recorded for this clonotype. The chain uses TRBV7-2 and TRBJ2-1; unclear D gene. CDR1 and CDR2 from the germline V gene are SGHTA and FQGNSA. V gave up 0 bases and J gave up 9 bases, with 9 bases separating them. The CDR3 sequence is 13 residues long. CDR3 in DNA: TGTGCCAGCAGCTTAGCGCCGGAGATTGAGCAGTTCTTC. This encodes CASSLAPEIEQFF. The full variable domain, its missing parts supplied by reference TRBV7-2 and TRBJ2-1, is GAGVSQSPSNKVTEKGKDVELRCDPISGHTALYWYRQSLGQGLEFLIYFQGNSAPDKSGLPSDRFSAERTGGSVSTLTIQRTQQEDSAVYLCASSLAPEIEQFFGPGTRLTVL.

This chain joins TRBV19 and TRBJ1-6; TRBD1 matches at 8 bases. After removal of 5 bases from V and 7 bases from J, the junction contained 4 bases not matched to a gene. The CDR3 runs 14 residues. The germline V gene encodes CDR1 LNHDA and CDR2 SQIVND (reference sequence). The CDR3 region has the DNA TGTGCCAGTAGTTGGCAGGGGGCAAATTCACCCCTCCACTTT. Translated, it gives CASSWQGANSPLHF.

This clonotype has a handful of counts. The chain recombines TRBV20-1 with TRBJ1-5; 7 positions match TRBD1. This CDR3 contains 15 residues. V shed 3 bases, J shed 0 bases, and the junction held 5 bases outside the gene matches. In germline, CDR1 is DFQATT, CDR2 SNEGSKA (reference sequence). This CDR3 reads CSASLQGISNQPQHF. The DNA for the CDR3 is TGCAGTGCTAGTTTACAGGGGATTAGCAATCAGCCCCAGCATTTT.

This clonotype has only a few counts. The rearrangement links TRBV5-1 to TRBJ1-4, with 8 positions matching TRBD1. The ends lost 4 bases at V and 7 bases at J; junction bases unmatched: 9. The CDR3 totals 15 residues. The germline V gene encodes CDR1 SGHRS and CDR2 YFSETQ. As DNA, the CDR3 is TGCGCCAGCAGCCCCCTAGACAGGGGTGGTGAAAAACTGTTTTTT. Translating it yields CASSPLDRGGEKLFF.